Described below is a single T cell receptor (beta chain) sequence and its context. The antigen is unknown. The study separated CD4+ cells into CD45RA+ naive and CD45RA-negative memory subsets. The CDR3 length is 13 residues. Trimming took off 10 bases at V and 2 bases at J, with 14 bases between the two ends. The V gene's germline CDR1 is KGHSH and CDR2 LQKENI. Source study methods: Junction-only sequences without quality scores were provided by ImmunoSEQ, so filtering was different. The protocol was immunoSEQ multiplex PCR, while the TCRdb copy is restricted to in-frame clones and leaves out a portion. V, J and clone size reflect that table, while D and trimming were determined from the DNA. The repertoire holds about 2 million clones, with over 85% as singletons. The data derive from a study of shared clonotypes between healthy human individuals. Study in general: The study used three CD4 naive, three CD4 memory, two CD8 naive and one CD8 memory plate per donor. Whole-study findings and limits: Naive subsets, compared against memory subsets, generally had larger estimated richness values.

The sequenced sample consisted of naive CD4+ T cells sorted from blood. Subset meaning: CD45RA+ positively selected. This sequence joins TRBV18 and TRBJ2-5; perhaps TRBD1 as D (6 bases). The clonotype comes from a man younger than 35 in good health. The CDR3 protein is CATSWTVQETQYF. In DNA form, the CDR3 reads TGTGCCACTTCCTGGACAGTTCAAGAGACCCAGTACTTC. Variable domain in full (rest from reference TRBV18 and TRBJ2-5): NAGVMQNPRHLVRRRGQEARLRCSPMKGHSHVYWYRQLPEEGLKFMVYLQKENIIDESGMPKERFSAEFPKEGPSILRIQQVVRGDSAAYFCATSWTVQETQYFGPGTRLLVL.